Sequencing of this T cell receptor (beta chain) was carried out in a study of cytomegalovirus exposure and HLA in healthy donors. Points from the study as a whole: Reports indicated that the classifier achieved high specificity and sensitivity in diagnosing cytomegalovirus status.

The CDR3 has 14 residues. Germline V gene lookup returns CDR1 MNHNS and CDR2 SASEGT. V was shortened by 2 bases and J by 6 bases, with 13 bases between the two germline ends. Comments on this clone: Its matching antigen is unknown.

60 Vbeta and 13 Jbeta primers were used in PCR. Some clones are missing from TCRdb's copy, which holds only in-frame ones; the method was immunoSEQ multiplex PCR. The sample data list approximately 58,000 clones. The sequence was obtained from a man in his late teens or twenties in good health and CMV-seropositive. Material: PBMCs. The rearrangement links TRBV6-1 to TRBJ1-2, with a tentative D call TRBD1 (5 bases). The CDR3 bases are TGTGCCAGCAGTGAACAGGGAGGGTTGGATGGCTACACCTTC. It is translated as CASSEQGGLDGYTF.